These 28 T cell receptor beta chains were sequenced from one sample in a study of low-dose radiotherapy and immunotherapy resistance in tumors (dated by TCRdb to the early 2020s). Explained via the paper, the time point label denotes: after trial treatment. This sample's treatment or condition label indicates: LDRT plus nivolumab, ipilimumab, low-dose cyclophosphamide and aspirin (RACIN trial). TCRdb lists the instrument as Illumina HiSeq 2500. Superscript III and a set of TRAV- and TRBV-specific primers were used to synthesize first-strand cDNA, so that both TCRalpha and TCRbeta chains were covered. A roughly 22-cycle PCR with Phusion amplified the TCRs, pairing a constant-region primer with the adapter that was attached to the V primers. The public reads were run again by TCRdb, first through fastp at Q25 and then through MiXCR, and only productive beta chains were kept. Here each entry gathers all rows of one CDR3 protein and keeps the most common genes and DNA. The sample includes some 94,000 distinct CDR3 sequences, with under 25% observed a single time. Of the sample, 9.5% to 15% is held by the ten largest clones.

The sample consisted of PBMCs, taken after low-dose radiotherapy plus immunotherapy. These receptors were taken from a female donor with ovarian cancer.

V and J are TRBV20-1 and TRBJ2-1; D is ambiguous. From germline, CDR1 is DFQATT and CDR2 SNEGSKA (reference sequence). The CDR3 covers 12 residues. Trimming cost V 3 bases and J 4 bases, with 7 bases left between them. Written as DNA, the CDR3 is TGCAGTGCTAGGAGAGATTACAATGAGCAGTTCTTC. This sequence encodes CSARRDYNEQFF.

About this clonotype itself: A much larger clone sits a single nucleotide away, making a read error possible. The chain links TRBV7-8 to TRBJ2-7; tentatively, D is TRBD1 or TRBD2 (5 bases each). The CDR3 loop spans 15 amino acids. CDR1 SGHVS and CDR2 FQNEAQ come from the germline V gene. The CDR3 region has the DNA TGTGCCAGCAGCATCCGGGACCGGAGCTCCTACGAGGAGTACTTC. Translated, it gives CASSIRDRSSYEEYF. Full variable domain (rest looked up from reference TRBV7-8 and TRBJ2-7): GAGVSQSPRYKVAKRGQDVALRCDPISGHVSLFWYQQALGQGPEFLTYFQNEAQLDKSGLPSDRFFAERPEGSVSTLKIQRTQQEDSAVYLCASSIRDRSSYEEYFGPGTRLTVT.

This clonotype was seen ten or more times. The rearrangement uses TRBV27 and TRBJ1-5; no clear D gene. Per germline, CDR1 MNHEY and CDR2 SMNVEV (reference sequence). This CDR3 has 14 amino acids. Trimming shortened V by 3 bases and J by 6 bases, and 12 bases separated the two germline ends. The CDR3 nucleotides read TGTGCCAGCAGTTTCGGCGGGAAGGGTCAGCCCCAGCATTTT. This codes for CASSFGGKGQPQHF.

Many counts were recorded for this clonotype. This chain joins TRBV4-1 and TRBJ1-1, with a possible D match to TRBD1 (6 bases). Germline CDR1 reads MGHRA; CDR2 reads YSYEKL. V lost 1 base, J lost 11 bases, and 14 bases lay in between. This CDR3 has 13 amino acids. CDR3 amino acids: CASSQGGPGDAFF. CDR3 sequence (DNA): TGCGCCAGCAGCCAAGGCGGACCAGGGGACGCTTTCTTT.

This clonotype was found many times. This sequence joins TRBV6-1 and TRBJ2-1; 8 bases line up with TRBD1. J was trimmed by 5 bases and V by 5 bases; bases with no gene match: 8. The CDR3 sequence is 15 residues long. Per germline, CDR1 MNHNS and CDR2 SASEGT. The CDR3, as DNA: TGTGCCAGCAGTTTCGGACAGGGAGCCCACAATGAGCAGTTCTTC. Amino acid sequence: CASSFGQGAHNEQFF.

The table lists this clonotype with many counts. The CDR3 nucleotides are TGCGCCAGCAGCTTGGAGCCGCAGGCCGGGGAGTTCTTC. Translating gives CASSLEPQAGEFF. The chain is built from TRBV5-1 and TRBJ2-1, with D possibly being TRBD2 (5 bases). Trimming cost V 0 bases and J 14 bases, with 15 bases left between them. The germline V gene has CDR1 SGHRS and CDR2 YFSETQ. The length of the CDR3 is 13 residues.

This clonotype was picked up many times. The genes are TRBV29-1 and TRBJ2-3; TRBD1 aligns across 11 bases. The trim removed 7 bases at V and 3 bases at J, leaving 24 bases unmatched. This CDR3 has 20 residues. Germline values: CDR1 SQVTM, CDR2 ANQGSEA. The CDR3 bases are TGCAGCGCGGGACAGGGGGTTGTTCTCCAACTACCTGCCATTACAGATACGCAGTATTTT. Protein: CSAGQGVVLQLPAITDTQYF.

The table lists this clonotype with many counts. The V call is TRBV18, the J call TRBJ2-2; D not resolved. CDR1 and CDR2 (germline): KGHSH, LQKENI. The CDR3 extends over 14 amino acids. The V end was cut by 2 bases, the J end by 3 bases, with 7 bases between. The CDR3: CASSPLKDTGELFF. Written as DNA, the CDR3 is TGTGCCAGCTCACCATTGAAGGACACCGGGGAGCTGTTTTTT. Drawing the rest from reference TRBV18 and TRBJ2-2, the complete variable domain is NAGVMQNPRHLVRRRGQEARLRCSPMKGHSHVYWYRQLPEEGLKFMVYLQKENIIDESGMPKERFSAEFPKEGPSILRIQQVVRGDSAAYFCASSPLKDTGELFFGEGSRLTVL.

The chain has TRBV6-2 or TRBV6-3 and TRBJ2-3; D remains ambiguous. CDR3 size: 14 residues. Trimming stripped 5 bases from V and 1 base from J, with 10 bases between. Germline V gene data show CDR1 as MNHEY and CDR2 as SVGEGT. The CDR3 sequence is CASSEVAGTDTQYF. The DNA for the CDR3 is TGTGCCAGCAGTGAAGTGGCAGGCACAGATACGCAGTATTTT.

This clonotype was picked up many times. The J gene is TRBJ2-1, the V gene TRBV2, with TRBD2 identical over 7 bases. V was pared by 6 bases and J by 0 bases, with 17 bases of the junction left unmatched. Germline V gives CDR1 SNHLY, CDR2 FYNNEI. The CDR3 runs 19 residues. The chain's CDR3 is CASRTPREVAGSSYNEQFF. The CDR3 nucleotides read TGTGCCAGCAGGACCCCCCGCGAAGTAGCGGGCAGCTCCTACAATGAGCAGTTCTTC.

There are many counts of this clonotype. This chain joins TRBV7-3 and TRBJ1-6, with D tentatively TRBD1 (6 bases). The germline V gene has CDR1 SGHTA and CDR2 FQGTGA. The CDR3 is 15 residues long. The V gene lost 3 bases and the J gene lost 5 bases, with 11 bases spanning the gap. CDR3 sequence reads: CASSFVRGNNSPLHF. As DNA, the CDR3 is TGTGCCAGCAGCTTCGTCAGGGGAAATAATTCACCCCTCCACTTT.

This clonotype was detected ten times or more. This chain connects TRBV9 to TRBJ2-6, with D perhaps TRBD1 or TRBD2 (5 bases each). The germline V gene has CDR1 SGDLS and CDR2 YYNGEE. V shed 4 bases and J shed 0 bases, with 14 bases lying between them. This CDR3 is built from 17 residues. The CDR3 DNA sequence: TGTGCCAGCAGCAGAAGGGACGGAACCTCTGGGGCCAACGTCCTGACTTTC. This encodes CASSRRDGTSGANVLTF.

There are many counts of this clonotype. V is TRBV3-1 and J is TRBJ1-5; 8 bases align to TRBD1. The J segment lost 7 bases and the V segment lost 1 base, leaving 9 bases of the junction unmatched. CDR1 LGHDT and CDR2 YNNKEL come from the germline V gene (reference sequence). This CDR3 is 16 amino acids long. The CDR3 loop is CASSQGPGGVGQPQHF. CDR3 nucleotide sequence: TGTGCCAGCAGCCAAGGCCCAGGGGGCGTAGGACAGCCCCAGCATTTT.

In this sample, this clonotype turned up many times. This chain connects TRBV7-2 to TRBJ2-3, with 7 bases fitting TRBD2. Germline V gives CDR1 SGHTA, CDR2 FQGNSA. The V gene end was trimmed by 6 bases and the J gene end by 6 bases; junction bases not matched to a gene: 9. This CDR3 region has 14 residues. The CDR3 nucleotides are TGTGCCAGCAGTCGGGGAGGGCGGGGGGATACGCAGTATTTT. It yields the protein CASSRGGRGDTQYF. Drawing the rest from reference TRBV7-2 and TRBJ2-3, the complete variable domain is GAGVSQSPSNKVTEKGKDVELRCDPISGHTALYWYRQSLGQGLEFLIYFQGNSAPDKSGLPSDRFSAERTGGSVSTLTIQRTQQEDSAVYLCASSRGGRGDTQYFGPGTRLTVL.

This clonotype was seen at least ten times. This chain connects TRBV14 to TRBJ2-5; 9 positions agree with TRBD2. The CDR3 contains 14 residues. The V segment lost 1 base and the J segment 5 bases; nucleotides outside the gene matches: 2. Germline CDR1 and CDR2: SGHDN and FVKESK. CDR3 region: CASSQGSGSETQYF. The CDR3 DNA reads as TGTGCCAGCAGCCAAGGTAGCGGGAGTGAGACCCAGTACTTC.

This clonotype showed up many times. This chain joins TRBV7-6 and TRBJ1-2, with 9 bases aligning to TRBD1. Germline V CDR1 and CDR2: SGHVS, FNYEAQ. The CDR3 loop spans 15 amino acids. J lost 3 bases, V lost 5 bases, and 7 bases had no gene match. The CDR3 loop is CASSRETGGHYGYTF. The CDR3 bases are TGTGCCAGCAGCCGAGAGACAGGGGGACACTATGGCTACACCTTC.

The sample holds many counts of this clonotype. V and J are TRBV21-1 and TRBJ2-3; the table's D call of TRBD2 was not tested on the DNA. TRBV21-1 is a pseudogene locus. CDR3 length: 15 residues. DNA for the CDR3: TGTGCCAGCAGCAAGGCTAGCGGGAGTGAAGATACGCAGTATTTT. Residues: CASSKASGSEDTQYF.

This clonotype was seen many times. The chain joins TRBV15 to TRBJ1-1; D remains unclear. The CDR3 spans 13 residues. Germline lookup yields CDR1 LNHNV and CDR2 YYDKDF (reference sequence). Trimming removed 3 bases from V and 4 bases from J, with 9 bases in between. This CDR3 is CATSSVVGTEAFF. CDR3 DNA sequence: TGTGCCACCAGCAGTGTGGTGGGCACTGAAGCTTTCTTT.

The sample holds many counts of this clonotype. The chain joins TRBV10-3 to TRBJ2-7; no firm D call. With 8 bases removed from V and 3 bases from J, the gap between germline ends came to 11 bases. In germline, CDR1 is ENHRY, CDR2 SYGVKD. This CDR3 is built from 12 residues. The CDR3 protein is CAIGTKIYEQYF. CDR3 nucleotides: TGTGCCATCGGAACAAAGATCTACGAGCAGTACTTC.

At least ten counts were recorded for this clonotype. The chain uses TRBV20-1 and TRBJ1-1; 8 bases fit TRBD1. Trimming cost V 6 bases and J 3 bases; bases outside gene matches: 0. The CDR3 loop spans 11 amino acids. The germline V gene encodes CDR1 DFQATT and CDR2 SNEGSKA (reference sequence). CDR3 nucleotides: TGCAGTGCCAGGGGGCACACTGAAGCTTTCTTT. This sequence encodes CSARGHTEAFF.

This clonotype appeared many times. The rearrangement uses TRBV9 and TRBJ1-6; D may be TRBD1 (5 bases). Germline lookup yields CDR1 SGDLS and CDR2 YYNGEE. The CDR3 runs 15 residues. The V end lost 2 bases, the J end lost 9 bases, and 15 bases lay between the germline ends. CDR3 in DNA: TGTGCCAGCAGCGTGACCGGGACGGGAGGTTCACCCCTCCACTTT. Amino acids: CASSVTGTGGSPLHF.

This clonotype has a count of ten or more. The V call is TRBV3-1, the J call TRBJ2-3; 12 bases fit TRBD2. V was clipped by 6 bases and J by 2 bases; unmatched bases: 6. The germline CDR1 and CDR2 sequences are LGHDT and YNNKEL (reference sequence). The CDR3 has 16 amino acids. The CDR3 DNA reads as TGTGCCAGCAGTCTCACTAGCGGGGGGCCCACAGATACGCAGTATTTT. This sequence encodes CASSLTSGGPTDTQYF.

This clonotype was recorded many times. The chain combines TRBV3-1 with TRBJ1-2, with TRBD1 identical over 10 bases. The V gene's germline CDR1 is LGHDT and CDR2 YNNKEL (reference sequence). This CDR3 is 15 amino acids long. V trimming: 4 bases; J trimming: 7 bases; junction bases outside the gene matches: 9. CDR3 protein: CASSLRRDRGPGYTF. As DNA, the CDR3 is TGTGCCAGCAGCCTGCGCCGGGACAGGGGCCCTGGCTACACCTTC.

This clonotype was recorded many times. CDR3 sequence (DNA): TGTGCCAGCAGCCAAGGCGGGGGCCAAGAGACCCAGTACTTC. Translated: CASSQGGGQETQYF. The chain combines TRBV3-1 with TRBJ2-5; 7 positions match TRBD2. Germline V lookup: CDR1 LGHDT, CDR2 YNNKEL (reference sequence). Unmatched junction bases numbered 0, after V lost 1 base and J lost 1 base. This CDR3 is 14 amino acids long.

This clonotype was detected many times. J is TRBJ2-1 and V is TRBV3-1; possibly TRBD2 for D (6 bases). Trimming cost V 2 bases and J 7 bases, with 24 bases left between them. Germline values: CDR1 LGHDT, CDR2 YNNKEL (reference sequence). CDR3 length: 18 amino acids. This CDR3 reads CASSQQPRTGTGGNEQFF. The CDR3 region has the DNA TGTGCCAGCAGCCAACAACCCCGGACTGGCACTGGGGGGAATGAGCAGTTCTTC.

In its sample, this clonotype was seen once. One base separates it from a far larger clone, so it is likely a read error. This rearrangement joins TRBV6-1 to TRBJ2-1, with 9 positions matching TRBD2. In germline, CDR1 is MNHNS, CDR2 SASEGT. The CDR3 is 18 residues long. CDR3 nucleotides: TGTACCAGCACTAAGAGGGGGAGCGGGGGGTCTCCTGCCAATGAGCAGTTCTTC. It is translated as CTSTKRGSGGSPANEQFF.

The V gene is TRBV5-1, the J gene TRBJ2-2; 8 bases fit TRBD2. CDR3 size: 16 residues. Germline CDR1 is SGHRS and CDR2 is YFSETQ. V was pared by 2 bases and J by 5 bases, with 8 bases of the junction left unmatched. The CDR3 spells CASSFRTGGPTGELFF. Written as DNA, the CDR3 is TGCGCCAGCAGCTTTCGAACGGGAGGGCCGACCGGGGAGCTGTTTTTT.

On this clonotype: One end of the junction is discordant with germline, which a read error may explain. V is TRBV4-2 and J is TRBJ2-1; no firm D call. Germline CDR1 LGHNA, CDR2 YNFKEQ. The CDR3 is 13 amino acids. Here the CDR3 DNA reads TGTGCCAGCAACCAAGATCTGGTAGGTGAGGAGTTCTTC. Protein sequence: CASNQDLVGEEFF.